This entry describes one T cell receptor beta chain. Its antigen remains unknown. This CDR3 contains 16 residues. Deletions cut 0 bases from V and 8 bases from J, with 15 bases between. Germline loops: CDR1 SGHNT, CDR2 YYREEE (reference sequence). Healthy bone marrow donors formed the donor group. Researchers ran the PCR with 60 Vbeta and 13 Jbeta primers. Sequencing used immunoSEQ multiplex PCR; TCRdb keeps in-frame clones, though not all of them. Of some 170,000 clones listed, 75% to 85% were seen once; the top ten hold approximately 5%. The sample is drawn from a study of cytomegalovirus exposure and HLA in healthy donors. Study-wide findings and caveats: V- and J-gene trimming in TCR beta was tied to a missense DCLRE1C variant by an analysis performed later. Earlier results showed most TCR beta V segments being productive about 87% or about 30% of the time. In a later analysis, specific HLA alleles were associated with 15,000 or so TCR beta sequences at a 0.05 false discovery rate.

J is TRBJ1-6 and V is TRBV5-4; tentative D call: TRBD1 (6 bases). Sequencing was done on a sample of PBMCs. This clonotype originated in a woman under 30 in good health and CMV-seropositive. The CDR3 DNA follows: TGTGCCAGCAGCTTGGCACAGGGTTTGGCGGATTCACCCCTCCACTTT. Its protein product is CASSLAQGLADSPLHF.